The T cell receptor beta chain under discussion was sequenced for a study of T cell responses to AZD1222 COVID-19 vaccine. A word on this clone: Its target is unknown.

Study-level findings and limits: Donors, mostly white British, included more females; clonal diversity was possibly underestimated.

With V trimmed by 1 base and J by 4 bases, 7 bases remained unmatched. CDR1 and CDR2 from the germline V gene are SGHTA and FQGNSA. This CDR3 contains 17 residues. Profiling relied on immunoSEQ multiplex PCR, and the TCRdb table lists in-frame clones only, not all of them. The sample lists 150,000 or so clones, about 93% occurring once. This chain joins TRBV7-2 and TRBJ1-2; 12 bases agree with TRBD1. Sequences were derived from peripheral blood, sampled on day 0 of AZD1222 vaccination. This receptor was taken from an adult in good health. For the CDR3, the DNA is TGTGCCAGCAGCTTAGGGGGGACAGGGGGCGTTAGCTATGGCTACACCTTC. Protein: CASSLGGTGGVSYGYTF.